A selection of T cell receptor beta chains follows, all from one sample in a study of cytomegalovirus exposure and HLA in healthy donors. TCRdb keeps only in-frame clones here, not all; method: immunoSEQ multiplex PCR. The data show 200,000 to 250,000 clones, more than 75% seen once. Source material: PBMCs. The receptor source for this set is a human donor in good health. Both conserved end residues are part of each CDR3.

V gene,CDR3 protein
TRBV2,CASSVIVTAYEQYF
TRBV28,CASSSGQGANEKLFF
TRBV19,CASSITPTMNTEAFF
TRBV18,CASSPELGIDTQYF
TRBV6-6,CAAGERLNTGELFF
TRBV2,CASSEGLGTDTQYF
TRBV15,CATSRDPLDRSGNIQYF
TRBV25-1,CASSDSRTSGRVQYF
TRBV9,CASSSRPRTSTDTQYF
TRBV4-3,CASSQDSFRKNIQYF
TRBV6-1,CASSTLAGGLYEQYF
TRBV9,CASSKGEQSYEQYF
TRBV5-1,CASRLRFEETQYF
TRBV7-2,CASSLGGGSFTDTQYF
TRBV7-2,CASSPASAETQYF
TRBV10-3,CAISGTGGSRNIQYF
TRBV5-6,CASSSLAGEFF
TRBV4-1,CASSPGQDSSYEQYF
TRBV18,CASSPQGYTRELFF
TRBV14,CASSQVVRQSGLAGYNEQFF
TRBV25-1,CASSRNRGTEPGELFF
TRBV29-1,CSVRQDGDTEAFF
TRBV7-9,CSSSSLGGDRSYEQYF